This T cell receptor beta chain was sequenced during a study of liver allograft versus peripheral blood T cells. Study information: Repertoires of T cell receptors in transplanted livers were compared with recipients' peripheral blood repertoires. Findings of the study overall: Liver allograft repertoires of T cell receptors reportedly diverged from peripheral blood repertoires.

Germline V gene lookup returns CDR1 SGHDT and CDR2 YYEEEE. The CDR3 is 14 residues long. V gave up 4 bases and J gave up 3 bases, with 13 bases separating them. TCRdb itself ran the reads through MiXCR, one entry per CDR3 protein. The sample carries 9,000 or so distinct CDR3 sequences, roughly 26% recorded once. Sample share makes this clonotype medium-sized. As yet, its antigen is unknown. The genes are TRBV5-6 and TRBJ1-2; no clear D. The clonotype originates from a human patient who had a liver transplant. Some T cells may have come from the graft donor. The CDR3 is CASSLTTKDYGYTF. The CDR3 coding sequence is TGTGCCAGCAGCCTGACGACCAAAGACTATGGCTACACCTTC.